This T cell receptor beta chain was obtained from a study of OX40 agonist ivuxolimab in advanced cancers. Study-level points and caveats: A proportion of nonresponders additionally exhibited low normalized T-cell clonal expansion. Dose levels from 0.1 to 3.0 mg/kg saw CD4+ and CD8+ blood T cells expand clonally by week 6.

The data were produced by immunoSEQ multiplex PCR, yet TCRdb's version contains in-frame clones alone and is incomplete. This repertoire shows about 17,000 clones, over 75% found once; its top ten account for under 30%. Germline CDR1 reads MGHRA; CDR2 reads YSYEKL. V dropped 3 bases and J dropped 6 bases, with 20 bases sitting between them. The CDR3 spans 16 residues. Concerning this clone: Antigen: not known.

The specimen was CD4+ or CD8+ T cells sorted from blood, collected in a trial of the OX40 agonist ivuxolimab. The chain carries TRBV4-1 and TRBJ2-5, with D tentatively TRBD2 (6 bases). The source of this sequence is an adult with an advanced solid tumor such as melanoma, head and neck, liver or kidney cancer. CDR3 bases: TGCGCCAGCAGCCACCCTGGGGGTAGCGGTTTCCAGACCCAGTACTTC. Translating gives CASSHPGGSGFQTQYF.